This TCR beta chain was found in a study of T cell responses to AZD1222 COVID-19 vaccine. With 6 bases removed from V and 0 bases from J, the gap between germline ends came to 16 bases. The CDR3 spans 16 residues. Germline CDR1 reads MNHEY; CDR2 reads SMNVEV (reference sequence). Libraries were prepared by immunoSEQ multiplex PCR; TCRdb keeps only in-frame clonotypes and omits some of them. The sample carries 110,000 to 150,000 clones, 80% to 90% recorded once. This receptor was taken from an adult in good health. Material: peripheral blood, obtained on day 0 of AZD1222 vaccination. The rearrangement uses TRBV27 and TRBJ2-3, with a tentative D call TRBD1 (5 bases). The CDR3 region is CASRTIGVTSTDTQYF. The CDR3 coding sequence is TGTGCCAGCAGGACCATAGGGGTTACTAGCACAGATACGCAGTATTTT.